Each of the 6 T cell receptor beta chains below was sequenced from the same sample in a study of blood T cell repertoires in COVID-19. Here immunoSEQ multiplex PCR was the method, and the copy in TCRdb shows in-frame clones only, minus some. Of some 400,000 clones listed, roughly four fifths are singletons. Sequenced sample: peripheral blood. Receptors originate from a human donor with acute or convalescent COVID-19. The donor label of this sample is uncertain.

This clone has a single count. The gene calls are TRBV6-1 and TRBJ2-2; possibly TRBD1 for D (6 bases). CDR3 length equals 17 residues. Germline CDR1 MNHNS, CDR2 SASEGT. The germline V and J ends were trimmed by 2 bases and 4 bases, with 17 bases remaining between them. CDR3 coding DNA: TGTGCCAGCAGTGAACCCCTAAGGGGGAAGGTCACCGGGGAGCTGTTTTTT. Translation: CASSEPLRGKVTGELFF.

V and J are TRBV18 and TRBJ2-3; 7 positions agree with TRBD2. This CDR3 has 15 amino acids. Per germline, CDR1 KGHSH and CDR2 LQKENI. V shed 3 bases, J shed 0 bases, and the junction held 3 bases outside the gene matches. CDR3 sequence: CASSPLADSTDTQYF. CDR3 sequence (DNA): TGTGCCAGCTCACCCCTAGCGGATAGCACAGATACGCAGTATTTT.

By frequency in the sample, this clone is medium-sized. The chain recombines TRBV7-9 with TRBJ1-5; no definite D call. The V and J ends lost 1 base and 0 bases respectively, with 10 bases between them. From germline, CDR1 is SEHNR and CDR2 FQNEAQ (reference sequence). The CDR3 spans 16 residues. CDR3 in amino acids: CASSLGLGFSNQPQHF. CDR3 nucleotide sequence: TGTGCCAGCAGCTTAGGACTCGGATTTAGCAATCAGCCCCAGCATTTT.

This clone occurred a few times. This chain connects TRBV10-3 to TRBJ1-6, with D hard to call. Trimming cost V 0 bases and J 9 bases, with 15 bases left between them. Per the germline V gene, CDR1 is ENHRY and CDR2 is SYGVKD. CDR3 length: 16 amino acids. DNA of the CDR3: TGTGCCATCAGTGAGTCAGAGGCAGTGGAAAGTTCACCCCTCCACTTT. This translates into CAISESEAVESSPLHF.

The rearrangement uses TRBV7-2 and TRBJ1-3; 9 nucleotides align to TRBD1. Germline loops: CDR1 SGHTA, CDR2 FQGNSA. V dropped 6 bases and J dropped 1; count of bases not matched to a gene: 7. This CDR3 contains 16 residues. The CDR3 region has the DNA TGTGCCAGCAGTCGTACAGGGGGCCTTTCTGGAAACACCATATATTTT. This codes for CASSRTGGLSGNTIYF.

This sequence joins TRBV29-1 and TRBJ2-7, with D maybe TRBD2 (5 bases). Germline CDR1 SQVTM, CDR2 ANQGSEA. Trimming stripped 6 bases from V and 4 bases from J, with 10 bases between. The CDR3 consists of 11 residues. CDR3 nucleotides: TGCAGCGTCGCGGACTTGTACGAGCAGTACTTC. Amino acid sequence: CSVADLYEQYF.